Listed here are 29 T cell receptor beta chains from one sample, sequenced in a study of shared clonotypes between healthy human individuals. Sequenced by immunoSEQ multiplex PCR; TCRdb stores in-frame clones only, minus some. The table has under 1 million clones, about 96% seen once. Naive CD8 isolation took CD45RO-negative cells positively selected for CCR7 and excluded terminally differentiated effector memory CD45RA+ cells. Material: naive CD8+ T cells sorted from blood. These receptor sequences come from a man aged 30-40 years in good health.

A remark on this clone: This CDR3 is also generated by other DNA sequences in the sample. The chain recombines TRBV27 with TRBJ2-1; no clear D. Trimming stripped 5 bases from V and 4 bases from J, with 9 bases between. This CDR3 region has 13 residues. CDR1 is MNHEY, CDR2 SMNVEV, per germline (reference sequence). CDR3 sequence reads: CASSRASYNEQFF. In DNA, the CDR3 is TGTGCCAGCAGTAGGGCGAGTTACAATGAGCAGTTCTTC.

The rearrangement links TRBV27 to TRBJ1-2; a possible D gene is TRBD1 (5 bases). Per germline, CDR1 MNHEY and CDR2 SMNVEV (reference sequence). The CDR3 sequence is 14 residues long. Trimming took off 2 bases at V and 2 bases at J, with 9 bases between the two ends. The CDR3 DNA is TGTGCCAGCAGTTTACTCAGGGCCAACTATGGCTACACCTTC. It specifies CASSLLRANYGYTF.

This clone was seen just once. The J gene is TRBJ2-1, the V gene TRBV7-9, with 7 bases lining up with TRBD1. Trimming at V came to 6 bases and at J to 8 bases, leaving 4 bases not matched to a gene. Germline lookup yields CDR1 SEHNR and CDR2 FQNEAQ (reference sequence). CDR3 length: 12 residues. For the CDR3, the DNA is TGTGCCAGCAGTACAGGGGTGGATGAGCAGTTCTTC. Amino acid sequence: CASSTGVDEQFF. The full variable domain, its missing parts supplied by reference TRBV7-9 and TRBJ2-1, is DTGVSQNPRHKITKRGQNVTFRCDPISEHNRLYWYRQTLGQGPEFLTYFQNEAQLEKSRLLSDRFSAERPKGSFSTLEIQRTEQGDSAMYLCASSTGVDEQFFGPGTRLTVL.

V gene TRBV4-1 combines with J gene TRBJ2-1; 7 bases align to TRBD2. Germline CDR1 is MGHRA and CDR2 is YSYEKL. J was trimmed by 4 bases and V by 3 bases; bases with no gene match: 3. The CDR3 has 14 amino acids. The CDR3 is CASSQASGYNEQFF. CDR3 nucleotide sequence: TGCGCCAGCAGCCAGGCTAGCGGTTACAATGAGCAGTTCTTC.

The V and J genes are TRBV7-9 and TRBJ2-7, with 10 bases matching TRBD2. CDR3 length: 16 residues. Germline loops: CDR1 SEHNR, CDR2 FQNEAQ (reference sequence). V shed 5 bases, J shed 3 bases, and the junction held 10 bases outside the gene matches. The CDR3 nucleotides are TGTGCCAGCAGCCCCTTAGCGGGAGGCCCTTTCTACGAGCAGTACTTC. It codes for CASSPLAGGPFYEQYF. Drawing the rest from reference TRBV7-9 and TRBJ2-7, the complete variable domain is DTGVSQNPRHKITKRGQNVTFRCDPISEHNRLYWYRQTLGQGPEFLTYFQNEAQLEKSRLLSDRFSAERPKGSFSTLEIQRTEQGDSAMYLCASSPLAGGPFYEQYFGPGTRLTVT.

The chain joins TRBV27 to TRBJ2-3, with 11 bases fitting TRBD2. J lost 0 bases, V lost 6 bases, and 11 bases had no gene match. From germline, CDR1 is MNHEY and CDR2 SMNVEV (reference sequence). This CDR3 is built from 18 residues. The CDR3 loop is CASRRGLAVHLSTDTQYF. CDR3 in DNA: TGTGCCAGCAGAAGGGGACTAGCGGTGCACCTCAGCACAGATACGCAGTATTTT.

This sequence joins TRBV4-1 and TRBJ1-3; no definite D call. The CDR3 runs to 15 residues. Looked up from germline, CDR1 is MGHRA and CDR2 is YSYEKL. V dropped 3 bases and J dropped 8 bases, with 17 bases sitting between them. CDR3 sequence: CASSQEPALSDTIYF. CDR3 coding DNA: TGCGCCAGCAGCCAGGAACCAGCGCTTAGCGACACCATATATTTT.

V is TRBV19 and J is TRBJ2-1; weak D call: TRBD2 (6 bases). V gave up 7 bases and J gave up 4 bases, with 17 bases separating them. CDR1 is LNHDA, CDR2 SQIVND, per germline (reference sequence). The CDR3 is 15 residues long. CDR3 DNA sequence: TGTGCCAGTATTAAACCGGGACTGTCGTACAATGAGCAGTTCTTC. This encodes CASIKPGLSYNEQFF.

The chain joins TRBV13 to TRBJ2-3; TRBD2 might be the D (6 bases). Trimming cost V 6 bases and J 0 bases, with 22 bases left between them. The CDR3 spans 18 residues. Germline CDR1 is PRHDT and CDR2 is FYEKMQ (reference sequence). In DNA form, the CDR3 reads TGTGCCAGCAGTCAACGCGGGGCAACTTCCTCTAGCACAGATACGCAGTATTTT. It encodes CASSQRGATSSSTDTQYF. Supplemented by reference TRBV13 and TRBJ2-3, the full variable domain reads AAGVIQSPRHLIKEKRETATLKCYPIPRHDTVYWYQQGPGQDPQFLISFYEKMQSDKGSIPDRFSAQQFSDYHSELNMSSLELGDSALYFCASSQRGATSSSTDTQYFGPGTRLTVL.

The J gene is TRBJ1-5, the V gene TRBV4-1; maybe TRBD1 (5 bases). Germline V gene sequence: CDR1 MGHRA, CDR2 YSYEKL. The V end was cut by 4 bases, the J end by 4 bases, with 11 bases between. This CDR3 region has 14 residues. CDR3 in amino acids: CASSPVQENQPQHF. DNA for the CDR3: TGCGCCAGCAGCCCTGTACAGGAGAATCAGCCCCAGCATTTT.

This chain links TRBV7-6 with TRBJ2-3, with unresolved D. The CDR3 length is 16 residues. V shed 5 bases and J shed 0 bases, with 15 bases lying between them. Per germline, CDR1 SGHVS and CDR2 FNYEAQ. CDR3 region: CASSPLGLTSTDTQYF. CDR3 nucleotides: TGTGCCAGCAGCCCACTCGGCCTAACTAGCACAGATACGCAGTATTTT.

The gene calls are TRBV10-3 and TRBJ2-2, with a possible D match to TRBD2 (6 bases). This CDR3 region has 16 residues. V was cut by 3 bases and J by 3 bases, with 14 bases left in between. Germline V CDR1 and CDR2: ENHRY, SYGVKD. For the CDR3, the DNA is TGTGCCATCAGTGAAGTAGTCAGCGGGTACACCGGGGAGCTGTTTTTT. It is translated as CAISEVVSGYTGELFF.

The gene calls are TRBV7-9 and TRBJ2-3; 8 bases line up with TRBD1. Germline V lookup: CDR1 SEHNR, CDR2 FQNEAQ (reference sequence). V was pared by 6 bases and J by 5 bases, with 10 bases of the junction left unmatched. The CDR3 consists of 15 residues. DNA for the CDR3: TGTGCCAGCAGTATAGGGCTACAGGGGGGAGATACGCAGTATTTT. Translating it yields CASSIGLQGGDTQYF.

This chain links TRBV4-1 with TRBJ2-5, with D perhaps TRBD2 (6 bases). V lost 1 base and J 5 bases, leaving 17 bases between the germline ends. The CDR3 spans 16 residues. Germline CDR1 is MGHRA and CDR2 is YSYEKL. The CDR3 DNA reads TGCGCCAGCAGCCAAGGTTCCGGGAGCCCCCTCGAGACCCAGTACTTC. Encoded protein: CASSQGSGSPLETQYF.

The chain links TRBV7-9 to TRBJ2-2; D ambiguous. Germline V lookup: CDR1 SEHNR, CDR2 FQNEAQ (reference sequence). CDR3 length: 13 amino acids. V was trimmed by 4 bases and J by 4 bases, leaving 7 bases between them. The CDR3 DNA follows: TGTGCCAGCAGCTCCAGCAGCACCGGGGAGCTGTTTTTT. As protein: CASSSSSTGELFF.

V gene TRBV9 combines with J gene TRBJ2-3; D is perhaps TRBD1 or TRBD2 (5 bases each). Germline V lookup: CDR1 SGDLS, CDR2 YYNGEE. The V gene lost 4 bases and the J gene lost 3 bases, with 12 bases spanning the gap. The CDR3 consists of 14 residues. The CDR3 sequence is CASSPPEGTDTQYF. CDR3 bases: TGTGCCAGCAGCCCCCCAGAGGGGACAGATACGCAGTATTTT.

About this clone: The sample contains more than one DNA sequence encoding this CDR3. J is TRBJ2-1 and V is TRBV29-1; maybe TRBD1 (5 bases). Per germline, CDR1 SQVTM and CDR2 ANQGSEA. V gave up 1 base and J gave up 9 bases, with 10 bases separating them. The CDR3 has 12 amino acids. CDR3 loop: CSVEGTSREQFF. CDR3 in DNA: TGCAGCGTTGAAGGGACATCTCGTGAGCAGTTCTTC.

Comment on this clone: The sample carries other DNA sequences with the same CDR3. The V and J genes are TRBV25-1 and TRBJ2-3; D is ambiguous. The V end lost 9 bases, the J end lost 2 bases, and 6 bases lay between the germline ends. There are 11 residues in the CDR3. The germline V gene encodes CDR1 MGHDK and CDR2 SYGVNS. In DNA, the CDR3 is TGTGCCAGTTCCGACACAGATACGCAGTATTTT. It is translated as CASSDTDTQYF.

The V and J genes are TRBV7-9 and TRBJ1-5; no definite D call. There are 11 residues in the CDR3. V was pared by 8 bases and J by 9 bases, with 11 bases between. Germline V gene sequence: CDR1 SEHNR, CDR2 FQNEAQ (reference sequence). DNA for the CDR3: TGTGCCAGCGGCGAAAGTGTGCCCCAGCATTTT. Protein: CASGESVPQHF.

V and J are TRBV7-3 and TRBJ2-7; possible D gene TRBD1, 5 bases. The length of the CDR3 is 17 residues. Germline CDR1 SGHTA, CDR2 FQGTGA. V was pared by 2 bases and J by 1 base, with 18 bases between. This CDR3 is CASSLGAPDGESYEQYF. For the CDR3, the DNA is TGTGCCAGCAGCTTAGGGGCTCCGGACGGAGAATCCTACGAGCAGTACTTC.

This rearrangement joins TRBV4-1 to TRBJ1-2, with D perhaps TRBD1 (5 bases). The CDR3 extends over 15 amino acids. Germline CDR1 and CDR2: MGHRA and YSYEKL. With 1 base removed from V and 4 bases from J, the gap between germline ends came to 13 bases. In nucleotides, the CDR3 is TGCGCCAGCAGCCAAGTTTGGGGGGGAGGCTATGGCTACACCTTC. Translated, it gives CASSQVWGGGYGYTF.

This clone was recorded once. J is TRBJ2-7 and V is TRBV7-6; 9 bases are a match to TRBD1. The CDR3 is 16 amino acids. With V trimmed by 5 bases and J by 3 bases, 11 bases remained unmatched. CDR1 is SGHVS, CDR2 FNYEAQ, per germline. The CDR3 coding sequence is TGTGCCAGCAGCGGGGCGCCGGACAGGGGATACTACGAGCAGTACTTC. The encoded protein is CASSGAPDRGYYEQYF. Variable domain in full (rest from reference TRBV7-6 and TRBJ2-7): GAGVSQSPRYKVTKRGQDVALRCDPISGHVSLYWYRQALGQGPEFLTYFNYEAQQDKSGLPNDRFSAERPEGSISTLTIQRTEQRDSAMYRCASSGAPDRGYYEQYFGPGTRLTVT.

The rearrangement uses TRBV7-6 and TRBJ2-2, with D tentatively TRBD1 or TRBD2 (5 bases each). The CDR3 totals 18 residues. CDR1 is SGHVS, CDR2 FNYEAQ, per germline. Trimming pared 1 base from V and 4 bases from J, leaving 19 bases between. The CDR3 DNA reads as TGTGCCAGCAGCTTAGTCCCCCCCGGTAGGGACGGCACCGGGGAGCTGTTTTTT. It specifies CASSLVPPGRDGTGELFF.

The CDR3: CASSLDSEAFF. The CDR3 nucleotides are TGTGCCAGCAGCTTGGATAGTGAAGCTTTCTTT. This chain connects TRBV5-4 to TRBJ1-1; D is uncertain. The germline V and J ends were trimmed by 0 bases and 7 bases, with 4 bases remaining between them. The germline V gene has CDR1 SGHNT and CDR2 YYREEE (reference sequence). CDR3 size: 11 residues.

The V and J genes are TRBV5-5 and TRBJ2-7; TRBD1 aligns across 10 bases. CDR1 and CDR2 from the germline V gene are SGHKS and YYEKEE (reference sequence). The CDR3 consists of 16 residues. The junction had 10 bases not matched to a gene; V was cut back by 2 bases and J by 5 bases. The CDR3 coding sequence is TGTGCCAGCAGCTTCCCGGCGGGGACAGGGGACCACGAGCAGTACTTC. Translated, it gives CASSFPAGTGDHEQYF.

This sequence joins TRBV28 and TRBJ2-5; TRBD2 is a possible D gene (6 bases). Germline CDR1 and CDR2: MDHEN and SYDVKM. The CDR3 sequence is 15 residues long. Trimming pared 5 bases from V and 2 bases from J, leaving 15 bases between. The CDR3 region is CASSPLGTPQETQYF. The CDR3 nucleotides read TGTGCCAGCAGTCCACTGGGGACTCCTCAAGAGACCCAGTACTTC.

This chain joins TRBV9 and TRBJ2-3; possibly TRBD2 for D (6 bases). Germline CDR1 is SGDLS and CDR2 is YYNGEE. CDR3 length: 14 residues. Trimming removed 4 bases from V and 5 bases from J, with 14 bases in between. CDR3 residues: CASSPGTRRDTQYF. The CDR3 DNA follows: TGTGCCAGCAGCCCCGGGACTCGGAGAGATACGCAGTATTTT.

This chain uses TRBV29-1 with TRBJ1-4; maybe TRBD1 (5 bases). V lost 5 bases to trimming and J lost 5 bases, with 12 bases between them. The germline V gene has CDR1 SQVTM and CDR2 ANQGSEA. This CDR3 spans 13 amino acids. The CDR3 loop reads CSVRGTENEKLFF. The CDR3 DNA is TGCAGCGTTCGAGGGACGGAAAATGAAAAACTGTTTTTT.

This chain uses TRBV7-6 with TRBJ1-1; perhaps TRBD1 as D (5 bases). V was cut by 5 bases and J by 1 base, with 20 bases left in between. The CDR3 is 17 residues long. The germline CDR1 and CDR2 sequences are SGHVS and FNYEAQ. Here the CDR3 DNA reads TGTGCCAGCAGCCCCCACCGTATAGGCAGGGAGAACACTGAAGCTTTCTTT. It is translated as CASSPHRIGRENTEAFF.